What follows describes a single TCR beta chain. Its antigen is currently unknown. The PCR was carried out with 60 Vbeta primers and 13 Jbeta primers. Repertoires were generated with immunoSEQ multiplex PCR, while TCRdb's copy carries only in-frame clones and drops some. The sample records roughly 100,000 clones, roughly 73% being singletons. At collection, donors were nominally healthy, but unrecorded immune exposures were probable. This CDR3 has 18 residues. V trimming: 5 bases; J trimming: 3 bases; junction bases outside the gene matches: 18. CDR1 and CDR2 (germline): SGHVS, FNYEAQ. This specimen comes from a study of cytomegalovirus exposure and HLA in healthy donors. Overall study: A preliminary data release comprised tens of millions of unique TCRs obtained from HLA-typed donors. Whole-study findings and limits: Most TCRs appeared rarely, but some public TCRs recurred in many donors. Segments of the TCR beta V type were, in most cases, productive about 90% or about 30% of the time in an earlier analysis.

The clonotype comes from a man between 40 and 49 years old in good health and CMV-seronegative. The sequenced material came from PBMCs. The chain links TRBV7-6 to TRBJ1-1, with 7 bases identical to TRBD1. The CDR3 nucleotides are TGTGCCAGCAGCCTCCACAGGGGACGGCGACTTGAAGACACTGAAGCTTTCTTT. It encodes CASSLHRGRRLEDTEAFF.